The T cell receptor (beta chain) under discussion was sequenced for a study of blood T cells in healthy people across ages. Combining a sample-barcoded 5' primer with a J-beta primer mix, a second PCR ran for roughly 6 to 12 cycles. Every sample gave at least 2.5 million paired-end reads containing CDR3. TCRdb recomputed calls from the 5' RACE reads with MiXCR, one row per CDR3 protein. The sample has 950,000 to 1,200,000 distinct CDR3 sequences; 30% to 40% are singletons. Germline assignment: CDR1 SGHVS and CDR2 FQNEAQ. Trimming removed 1 base at V and 7 bases at J, with 10 bases between. The CDR3 has 13 residues. To note about this clonotype: Its cognate antigen is unknown.

Study-level results: From one million sequenced T cells, diversity estimates were lower bounds. Per million T cells, the diversity of TCR beta decreased roughly linearly as age advanced.

The receptor was isolated from a man aged 18 to 30 in good health. Sequencing was carried out using blood. The chain carries TRBV7-8 and TRBJ1-2; D is uncertain. The CDR3 protein is CASSLVYRAGYTF. CDR3 nucleotides: TGTGCCAGCAGCTTAGTTTACCGTGCTGGCTACACCTTC.